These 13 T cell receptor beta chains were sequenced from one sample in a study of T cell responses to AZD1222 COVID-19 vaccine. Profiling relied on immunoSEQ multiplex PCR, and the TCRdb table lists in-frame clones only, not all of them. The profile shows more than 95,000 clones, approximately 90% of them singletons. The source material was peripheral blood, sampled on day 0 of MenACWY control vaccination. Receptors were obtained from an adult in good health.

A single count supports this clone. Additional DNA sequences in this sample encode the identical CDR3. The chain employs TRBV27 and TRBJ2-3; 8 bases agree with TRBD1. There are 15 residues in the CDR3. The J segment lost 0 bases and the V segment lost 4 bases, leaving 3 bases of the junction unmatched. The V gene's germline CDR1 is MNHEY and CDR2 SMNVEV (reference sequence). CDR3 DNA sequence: TGTGCCAGCAGTTACCAGGGGGCAAGCACAGATACGCAGTATTTT. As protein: CASSYQGASTDTQYF.

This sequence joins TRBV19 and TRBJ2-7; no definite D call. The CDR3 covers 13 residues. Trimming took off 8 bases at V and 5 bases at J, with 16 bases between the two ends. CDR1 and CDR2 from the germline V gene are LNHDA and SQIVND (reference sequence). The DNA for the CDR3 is TGTGCCAGTTCACGCGCCTTGGTTGACGAGCAGTACTTC. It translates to CASSRALVDEQYF. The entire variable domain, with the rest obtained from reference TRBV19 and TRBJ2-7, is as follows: DGGITQSPKYLFRKEGQNVTLSCEQNLNHDAMYWYRQDPGQGLRLIYYSQIVNDFQKGDIAEGYSVSREKKESFPLTVTSAQKNPTAFYLCASSRALVDEQYFGPGTRLTVT.

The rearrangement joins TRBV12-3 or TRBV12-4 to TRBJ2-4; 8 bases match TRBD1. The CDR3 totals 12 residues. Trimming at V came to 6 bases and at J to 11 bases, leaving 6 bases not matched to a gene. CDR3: CASSPDRGLQYF. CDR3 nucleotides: TGTGCCAGCAGCCCTGACAGGGGACTTCAGTACTTC.

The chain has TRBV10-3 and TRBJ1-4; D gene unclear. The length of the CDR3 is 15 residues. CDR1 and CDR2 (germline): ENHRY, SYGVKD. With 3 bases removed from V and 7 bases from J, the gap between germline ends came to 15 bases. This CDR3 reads CAISDSRDSGEKLFF. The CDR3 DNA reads TGTGCCATCAGTGATTCCCGGGATTCGGGTGAAAAACTGTTTTTT.

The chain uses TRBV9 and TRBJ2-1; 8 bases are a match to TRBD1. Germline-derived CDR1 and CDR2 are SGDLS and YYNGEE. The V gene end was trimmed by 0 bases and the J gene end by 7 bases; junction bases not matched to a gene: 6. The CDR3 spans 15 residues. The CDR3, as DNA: TGTGCCAGCAGCGTAGCCAGGGGGCTTGGTAATGAGCAGTTCTTC. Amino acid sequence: CASSVARGLGNEQFF.

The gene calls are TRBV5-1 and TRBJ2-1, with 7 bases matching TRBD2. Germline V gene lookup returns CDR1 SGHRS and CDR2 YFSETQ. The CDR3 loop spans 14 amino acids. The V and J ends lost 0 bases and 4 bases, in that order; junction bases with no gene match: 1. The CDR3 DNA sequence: TGCGCCAGCAGCTTGGGCGGGAGTTACAATGAGCAGTTCTTC. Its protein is CASSLGGSYNEQFF.

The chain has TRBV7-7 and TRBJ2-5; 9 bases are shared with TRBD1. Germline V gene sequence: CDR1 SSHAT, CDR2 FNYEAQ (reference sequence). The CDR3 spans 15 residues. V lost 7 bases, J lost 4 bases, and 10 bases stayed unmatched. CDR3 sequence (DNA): TGTGCCAGCAACACCGGGACAGGGTACGGAGAGACCCAGTACTTC. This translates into CASNTGTGYGETQYF.

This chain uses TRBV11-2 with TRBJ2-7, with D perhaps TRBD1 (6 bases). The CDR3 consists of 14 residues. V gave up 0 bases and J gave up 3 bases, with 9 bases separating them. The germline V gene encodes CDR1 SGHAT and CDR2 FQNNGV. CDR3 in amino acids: CASSLEARGYEQYF. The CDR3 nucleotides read TGTGCCAGCAGCTTAGAGGCCAGGGGCTACGAGCAGTACTTC.

Here the CDR3 DNA reads TGCGCCAGCAGCTTGGCGGGGAGCGGCACTGAAGCTTTCTTT. This encodes CASSLAGSGTEAFF. This chain connects TRBV5-1 to TRBJ1-1; D gene ambiguous. This CDR3 region has 14 residues. V was cut by 0 bases and J by 4 bases, with 10 bases left in between. The germline CDR1 and CDR2 sequences are SGHRS and YFSETQ.

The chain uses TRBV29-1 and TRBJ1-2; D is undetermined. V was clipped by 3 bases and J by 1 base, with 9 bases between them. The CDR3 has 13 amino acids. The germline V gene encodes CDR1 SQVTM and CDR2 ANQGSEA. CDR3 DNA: TGCAGCGTTGATCTCCAGATTAACTATGGCTACACCTTC. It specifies CSVDLQINYGYTF.

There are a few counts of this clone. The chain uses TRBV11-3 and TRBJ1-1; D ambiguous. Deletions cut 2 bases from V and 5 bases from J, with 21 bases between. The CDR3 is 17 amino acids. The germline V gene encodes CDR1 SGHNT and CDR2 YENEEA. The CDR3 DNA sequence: TGTGCCAGCAGCTTAAACCCCGCGGGGATGGAACATACTGAAGCTTTCTTT. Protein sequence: CASSLNPAGMEHTEAFF. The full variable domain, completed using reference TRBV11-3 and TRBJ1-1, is EAGVVQSPRYKIIEKKQPVAFWCNPISGHNTLYWYLQNLGQGPELLIRYENEEAVDDSQLPKDRFSAERLKGVDSTLKIQPAELGDSAVYLCASSLNPAGMEHTEAFFGQGTRLTVV.

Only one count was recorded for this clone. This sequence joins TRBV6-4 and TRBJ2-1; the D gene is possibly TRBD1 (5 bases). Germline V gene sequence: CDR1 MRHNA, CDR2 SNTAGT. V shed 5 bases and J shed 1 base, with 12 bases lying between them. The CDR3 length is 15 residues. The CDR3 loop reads CASSKSGQSYNEQFF. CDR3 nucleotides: TGTGCCAGCAGTAAATCCGGACAATCCTACAATGAGCAGTTCTTC.

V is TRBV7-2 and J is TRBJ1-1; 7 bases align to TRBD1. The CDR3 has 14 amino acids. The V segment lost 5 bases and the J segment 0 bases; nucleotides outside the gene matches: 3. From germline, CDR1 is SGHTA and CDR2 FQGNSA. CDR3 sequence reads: CASSAGQLNTEAFF. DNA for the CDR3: TGTGCCAGCAGCGCGGGACAGCTGAACACTGAAGCTTTCTTT. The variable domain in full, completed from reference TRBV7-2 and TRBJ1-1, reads GAGVSQSPSNKVTEKGKDVELRCDPISGHTALYWYRQSLGQGLEFLIYFQGNSAPDKSGLPSDRFSAERTGGSVSTLTIQRTQQEDSAVYLCASSAGQLNTEAFFGQGTRLTVV.